This T cell receptor beta chain was observed in a study of blood T cells in healthy people across ages. This clonotype was observed a few times. A second PCR, run for roughly 7 to 11 cycles, used a sample-barcoded 5' primer plus a J-beta primer mix. Each cDNA molecule carried a tag from a template-switch adaptor that contained 12 random nucleotides. TCRdb reprocessed the 5' RACE reads with MiXCR, giving one entry per CDR3 protein. This table holds 1.5 million to 2 million distinct CDR3 sequences, around 35% found once. The sequencing input was blood. The TCR originated in a woman aged 30 to 39 in good health.

The CDR3 loop is CASRRYRALEQYF. The DNA for the CDR3 is TGTGCCAGCAGGCGATACAGGGCGTTGGAGCAGTACTTC. The chain joins TRBV28 to TRBJ2-7; D possibly corresponds to TRBD1 (6 bases). The CDR3 extends over 13 amino acids. The V gene lost 6 bases and the J gene lost 7 bases, with 16 bases spanning the gap. The germline CDR1 and CDR2 sequences are MDHEN and SYDVKM.